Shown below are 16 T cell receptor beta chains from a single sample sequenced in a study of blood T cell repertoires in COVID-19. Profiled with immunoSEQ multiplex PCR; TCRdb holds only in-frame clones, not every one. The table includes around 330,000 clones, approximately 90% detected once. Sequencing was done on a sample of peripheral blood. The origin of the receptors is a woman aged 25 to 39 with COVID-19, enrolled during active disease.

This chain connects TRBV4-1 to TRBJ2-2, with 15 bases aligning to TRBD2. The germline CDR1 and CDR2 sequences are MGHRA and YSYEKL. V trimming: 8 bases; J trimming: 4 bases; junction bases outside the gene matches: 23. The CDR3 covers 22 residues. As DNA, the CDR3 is TGCGCCAGCTCCTCGAGGCGCAGCCAAGGACTAGCGGGGGGGCCGGGCACCGGGGAGCTGTTTTTT. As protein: CASSSRRSQGLAGGPGTGELFF.

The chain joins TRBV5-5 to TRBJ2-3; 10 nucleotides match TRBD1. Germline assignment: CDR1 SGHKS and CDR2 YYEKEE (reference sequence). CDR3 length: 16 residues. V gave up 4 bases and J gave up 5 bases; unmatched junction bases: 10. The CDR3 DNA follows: TGTGCCAGCAGCCCCGGAGACAGGGGGCGAGTAGATACGCAGTATTTT. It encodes CASSPGDRGRVDTQYF.

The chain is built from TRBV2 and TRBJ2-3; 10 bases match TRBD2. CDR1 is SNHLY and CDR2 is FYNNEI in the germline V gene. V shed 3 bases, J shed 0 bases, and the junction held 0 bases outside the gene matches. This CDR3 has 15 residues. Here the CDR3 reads CASSETSGSTDTQYF. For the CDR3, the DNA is TGTGCCAGCAGTGAGACTAGCGGGAGCACAGATACGCAGTATTTT.

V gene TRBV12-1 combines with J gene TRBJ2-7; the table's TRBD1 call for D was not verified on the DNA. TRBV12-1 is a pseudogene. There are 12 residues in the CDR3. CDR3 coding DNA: TGTGCCAGCAGCTCCGACAGGGAGGAGGAGTACTTC. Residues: CASSSDREEEYF.

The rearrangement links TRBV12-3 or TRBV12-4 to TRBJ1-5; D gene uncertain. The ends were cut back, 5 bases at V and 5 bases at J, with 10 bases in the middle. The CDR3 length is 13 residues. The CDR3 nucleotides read TGTGCCAGCAGTACCCGACAAGATCAGCCCCAGCATTTT. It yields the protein CASSTRQDQPQHF.

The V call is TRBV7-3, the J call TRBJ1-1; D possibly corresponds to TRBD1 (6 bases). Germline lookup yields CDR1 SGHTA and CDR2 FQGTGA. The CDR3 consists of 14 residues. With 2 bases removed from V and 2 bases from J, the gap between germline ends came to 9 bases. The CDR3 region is CASSLEGDNTEAFF. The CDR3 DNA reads TGTGCCAGCAGCTTAGAGGGGGATAACACTGAAGCTTTCTTT.

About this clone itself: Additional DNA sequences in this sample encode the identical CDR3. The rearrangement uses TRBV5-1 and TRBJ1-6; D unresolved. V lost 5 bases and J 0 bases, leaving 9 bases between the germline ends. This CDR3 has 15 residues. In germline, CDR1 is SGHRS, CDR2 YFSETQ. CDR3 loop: CASSLRSSYNSPLHF. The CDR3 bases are TGCGCCAGCAGTCTAAGGAGCTCCTATAATTCACCCCTCCACTTT.

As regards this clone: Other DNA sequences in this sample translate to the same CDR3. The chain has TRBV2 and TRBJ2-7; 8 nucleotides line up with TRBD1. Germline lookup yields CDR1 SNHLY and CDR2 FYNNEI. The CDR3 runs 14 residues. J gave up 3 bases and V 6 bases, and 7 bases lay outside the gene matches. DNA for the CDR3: TGTGCCAGCAGGCCCGGACAGGGTAACTACGAGCAGTACTTC. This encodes CASRPGQGNYEQYF. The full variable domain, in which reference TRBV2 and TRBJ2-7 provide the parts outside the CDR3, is EPEVTQTPSHQVTQMGQEVILRCVPISNHLYFYWYRQILGQKVEFLVSFYNNEISEKSEIFDDQFSVERPDGSNFTLKIRSTKLEDSAMYFCASRPGQGNYEQYFGPGTRLTVT.

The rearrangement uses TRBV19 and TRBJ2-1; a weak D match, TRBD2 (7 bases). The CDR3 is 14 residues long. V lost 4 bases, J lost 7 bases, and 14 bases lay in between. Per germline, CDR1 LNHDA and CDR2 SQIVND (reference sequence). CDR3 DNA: TGTGCCAGTAGTAAGGGGGGGGTCCGAAATGAGCAGTTCTTC. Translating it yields CASSKGGVRNEQFF.

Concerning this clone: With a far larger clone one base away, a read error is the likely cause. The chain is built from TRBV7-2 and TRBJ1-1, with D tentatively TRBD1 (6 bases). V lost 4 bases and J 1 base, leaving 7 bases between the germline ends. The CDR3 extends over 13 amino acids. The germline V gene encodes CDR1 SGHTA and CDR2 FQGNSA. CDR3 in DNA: TGTGCCAGCAGCTACAGGGAGAACACTGAAGCTTTCTTT. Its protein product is CASSYRENTEAFF.

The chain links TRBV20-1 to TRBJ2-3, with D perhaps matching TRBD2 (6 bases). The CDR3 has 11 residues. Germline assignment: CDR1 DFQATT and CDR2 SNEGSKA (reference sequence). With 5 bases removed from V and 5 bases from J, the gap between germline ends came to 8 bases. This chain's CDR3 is CSARGLDTQYF. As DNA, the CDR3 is TGCAGTGCTCGGGGACTAGATACGCAGTATTTT.

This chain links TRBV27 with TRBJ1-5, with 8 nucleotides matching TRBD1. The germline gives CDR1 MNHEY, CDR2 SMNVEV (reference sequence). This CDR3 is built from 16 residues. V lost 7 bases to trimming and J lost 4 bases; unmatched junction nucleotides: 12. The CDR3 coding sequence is TGTGCCAGCAAGGGACAGGACGCTAGTAAAAATCAGCCCCAGCATTTT. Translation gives CASKGQDASKNQPQHF.

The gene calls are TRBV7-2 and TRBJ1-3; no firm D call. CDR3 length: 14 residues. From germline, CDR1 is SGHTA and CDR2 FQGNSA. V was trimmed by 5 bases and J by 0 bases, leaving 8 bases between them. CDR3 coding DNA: TGTGCCAGCAGCCCACTAGTCTCTGGAAACACCATATATTTT. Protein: CASSPLVSGNTIYF.

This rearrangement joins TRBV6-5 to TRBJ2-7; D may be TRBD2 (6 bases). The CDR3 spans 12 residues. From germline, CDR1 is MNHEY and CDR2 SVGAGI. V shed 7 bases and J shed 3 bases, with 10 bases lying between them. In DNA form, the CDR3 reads TGTGCCAGCAACAACGGGGGCTACGAGCAGTACTTC. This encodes CASNNGGYEQYF.

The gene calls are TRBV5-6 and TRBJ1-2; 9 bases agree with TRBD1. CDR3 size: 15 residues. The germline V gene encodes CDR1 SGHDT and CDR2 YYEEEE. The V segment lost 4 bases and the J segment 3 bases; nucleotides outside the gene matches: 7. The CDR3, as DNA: TGTGCCAGCAGCCCCCTCAGGACAGGGGACTATGGCTACACCTTC. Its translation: CASSPLRTGDYGYTF.

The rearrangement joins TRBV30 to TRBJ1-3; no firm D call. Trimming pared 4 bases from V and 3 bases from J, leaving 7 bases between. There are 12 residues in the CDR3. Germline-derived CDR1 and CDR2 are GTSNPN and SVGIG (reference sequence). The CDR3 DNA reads TGTGCCTGGAAATACTTTGGAAACACCATATATTTT. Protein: CAWKYFGNTIYF.